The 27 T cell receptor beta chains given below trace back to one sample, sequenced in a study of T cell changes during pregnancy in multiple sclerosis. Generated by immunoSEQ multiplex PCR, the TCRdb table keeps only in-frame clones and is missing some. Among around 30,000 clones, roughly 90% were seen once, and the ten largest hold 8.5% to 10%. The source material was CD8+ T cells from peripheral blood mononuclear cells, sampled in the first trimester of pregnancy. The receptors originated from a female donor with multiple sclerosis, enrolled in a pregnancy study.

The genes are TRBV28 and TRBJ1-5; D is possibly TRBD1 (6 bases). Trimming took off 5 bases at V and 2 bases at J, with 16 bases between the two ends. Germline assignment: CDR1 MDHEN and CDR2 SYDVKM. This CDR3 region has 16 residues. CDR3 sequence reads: CASSLTTGIGNQPQHF. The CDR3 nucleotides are TGTGCCAGCAGTCTGACTACAGGGATCGGCAATCAGCCCCAGCATTTT.

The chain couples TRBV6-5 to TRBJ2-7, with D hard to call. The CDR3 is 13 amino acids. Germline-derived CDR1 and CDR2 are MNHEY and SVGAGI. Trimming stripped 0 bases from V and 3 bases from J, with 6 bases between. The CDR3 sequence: CASSYSGSYEQYF. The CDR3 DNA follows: TGTGCCAGCAGTTACTCGGGCAGCTACGAGCAGTACTTC.

Written as DNA, the CDR3 is TGCGCCAGCAGCTTGACAGGGGGCGGCACTGAAGCTTTCTTT. It yields the protein CASSLTGGGTEAFF. J is TRBJ1-1 and V is TRBV5-1; 9 bases fit TRBD1. With V trimmed by 1 base and J by 4 bases, 2 bases remained unmatched. The CDR3 has 14 amino acids. The V gene's germline CDR1 is SGHRS and CDR2 YFSETQ.

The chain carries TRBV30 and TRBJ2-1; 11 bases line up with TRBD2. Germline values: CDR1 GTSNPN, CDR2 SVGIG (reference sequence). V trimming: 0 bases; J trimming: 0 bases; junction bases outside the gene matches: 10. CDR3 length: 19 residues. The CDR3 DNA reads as TGTGCCTGGAGTGTAACCCTAGCGGGAGGTCCAAGCTCCTACAATGAGCAGTTCTTC. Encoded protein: CAWSVTLAGGPSSYNEQFF.

CDR3 region: CASHDRAGSEAFF. Here the CDR3 DNA reads TGTGCCAGCCACGACAGGGCAGGGTCTGAAGCTTTCTTT. The chain links TRBV2 to TRBJ1-1; 7 nucleotides agree with TRBD1. Germline trimming cut 8 bases from V and 6 bases from J; bases unmatched to any gene: 9. The CDR3 extends over 13 amino acids. The germline V gene has CDR1 SNHLY and CDR2 FYNNEI.

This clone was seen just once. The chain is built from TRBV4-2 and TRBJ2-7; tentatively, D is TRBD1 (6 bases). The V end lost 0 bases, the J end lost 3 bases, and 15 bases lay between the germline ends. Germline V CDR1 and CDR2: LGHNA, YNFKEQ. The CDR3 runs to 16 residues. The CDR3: CASSQETGTLGYEQYF. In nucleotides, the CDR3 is TGTGCCAGCAGCCAAGAAACCGGGACATTGGGCTACGAGCAGTACTTC.

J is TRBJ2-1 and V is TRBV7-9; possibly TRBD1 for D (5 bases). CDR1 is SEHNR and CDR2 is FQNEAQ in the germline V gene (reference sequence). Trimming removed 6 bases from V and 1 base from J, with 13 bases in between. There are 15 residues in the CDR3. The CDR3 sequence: CASSFTQGSYNEQFF. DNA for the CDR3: TGTGCCAGCAGTTTCACGCAGGGTTCCTACAATGAGCAGTTCTTC.

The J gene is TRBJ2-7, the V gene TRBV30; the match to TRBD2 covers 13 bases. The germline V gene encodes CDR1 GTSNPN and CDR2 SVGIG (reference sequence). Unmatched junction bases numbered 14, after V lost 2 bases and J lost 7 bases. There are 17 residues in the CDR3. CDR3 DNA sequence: TGTGCCTGGAGTTCGAAAATGATGGGACTAGCGGGGTGGGAGCAGTACTTC. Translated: CAWSSKMMGLAGWEQYF. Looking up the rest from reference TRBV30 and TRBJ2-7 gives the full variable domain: SQTIHQWPATLVQPVGSPLSLECTVEGTSNPNLYWYRQAAGRGLQLLFYSVGIGQISSEVPQNLSASRPQDRQFILSSKKLLLSDSGFYLCAWSSKMMGLAGWEQYFGPGTRLTVT.

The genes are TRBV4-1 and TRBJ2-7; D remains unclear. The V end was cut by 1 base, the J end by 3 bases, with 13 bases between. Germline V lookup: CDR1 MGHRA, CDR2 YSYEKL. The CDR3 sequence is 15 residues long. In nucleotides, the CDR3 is TGCGCCAGCAGCCAAGTGTCTAGTCGTTTCTACGAGCAGTACTTC. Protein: CASSQVSSRFYEQYF.

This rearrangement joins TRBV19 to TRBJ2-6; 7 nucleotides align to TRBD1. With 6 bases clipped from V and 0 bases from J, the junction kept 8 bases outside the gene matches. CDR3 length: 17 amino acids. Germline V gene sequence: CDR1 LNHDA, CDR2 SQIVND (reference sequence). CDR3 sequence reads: CASRRQGPSSGANVLTF. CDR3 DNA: TGTGCCAGTAGGCGACAGGGCCCCAGCTCTGGGGCCAACGTCCTGACTTTC. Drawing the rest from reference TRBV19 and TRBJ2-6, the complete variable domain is DGGITQSPKYLFRKEGQNVTLSCEQNLNHDAMYWYRQDPGQGLRLIYYSQIVNDFQKGDIAEGYSVSREKKESFPLTVTSAQKNPTAFYLCASRRQGPSSGANVLTFGAGSRLTVL.

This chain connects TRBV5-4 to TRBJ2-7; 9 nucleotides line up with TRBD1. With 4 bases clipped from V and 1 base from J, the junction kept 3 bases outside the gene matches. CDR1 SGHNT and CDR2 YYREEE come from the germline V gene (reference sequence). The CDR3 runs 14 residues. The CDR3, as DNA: TGTGCCAGCAGCACGGACAGGGGTTCCTACGAGCAGTACTTC. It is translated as CASSTDRGSYEQYF.

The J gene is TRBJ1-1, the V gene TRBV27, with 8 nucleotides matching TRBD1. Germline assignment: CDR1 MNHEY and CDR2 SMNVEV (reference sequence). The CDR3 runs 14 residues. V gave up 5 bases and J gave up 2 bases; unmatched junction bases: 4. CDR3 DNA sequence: TGTGCCAGCAGTCCAACAGGGGGAAACACTGAAGCTTTCTTT. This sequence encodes CASSPTGGNTEAFF.

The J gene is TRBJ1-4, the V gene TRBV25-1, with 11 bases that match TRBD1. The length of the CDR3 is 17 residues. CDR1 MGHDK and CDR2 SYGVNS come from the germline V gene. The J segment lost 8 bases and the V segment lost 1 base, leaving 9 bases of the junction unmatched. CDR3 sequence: CASSEWGQGEVGEKLFF. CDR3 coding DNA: TGTGCCAGCAGTGAATGGGGACAGGGGGAAGTTGGGGAAAAACTGTTTTTT.

The CDR3 here is CASSIRATSGRSNEQFF. Written as DNA, the CDR3 is TGTGCCAGCAGTATAAGGGCAACTAGCGGGAGGTCCAATGAGCAGTTCTTC. The chain combines TRBV28 with TRBJ2-1; 12 bases line up with TRBD2. The germline V gene has CDR1 MDHEN and CDR2 SYDVKM. The length of the CDR3 is 17 residues. The trim removed 5 bases at V and 6 bases at J, leaving 11 bases unmatched.

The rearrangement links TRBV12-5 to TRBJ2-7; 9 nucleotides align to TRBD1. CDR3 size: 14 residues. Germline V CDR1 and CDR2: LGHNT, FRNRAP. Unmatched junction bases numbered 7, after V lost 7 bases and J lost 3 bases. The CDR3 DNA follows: TGTGCTAGTGTCCCCGGACAGGGGTTCTACGAGCAGTACTTC. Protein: CASVPGQGFYEQYF.

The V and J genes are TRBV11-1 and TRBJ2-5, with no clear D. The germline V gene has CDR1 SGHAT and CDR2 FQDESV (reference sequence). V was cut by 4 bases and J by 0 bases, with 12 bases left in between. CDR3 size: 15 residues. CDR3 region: CASSSPYTYQETQYF. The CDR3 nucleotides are TGTGCCAGCAGCTCCCCTTACACCTACCAAGAGACCCAGTACTTC.

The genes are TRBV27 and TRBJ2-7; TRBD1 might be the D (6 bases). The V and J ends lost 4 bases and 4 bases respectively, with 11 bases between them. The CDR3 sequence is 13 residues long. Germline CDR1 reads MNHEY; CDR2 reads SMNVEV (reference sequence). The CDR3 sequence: CASSSGTNYEQYF. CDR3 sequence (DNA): TGTGCCAGCAGTTCAGGGACAAATTACGAGCAGTACTTC.

CDR3 protein: CASSPFGQGGNQPQHF. The DNA of the CDR3 is TGTGCCAGCAGCCCGTTTGGGCAGGGGGGCAATCAGCCCCAGCATTTT. This chain links TRBV7-2 with TRBJ1-5, with TRBD1 matching 7 bases. The trim removed 5 bases at V and 2 bases at J, leaving 9 bases unmatched. This CDR3 has 16 amino acids. The V gene's germline CDR1 is SGHTA and CDR2 FQGNSA.

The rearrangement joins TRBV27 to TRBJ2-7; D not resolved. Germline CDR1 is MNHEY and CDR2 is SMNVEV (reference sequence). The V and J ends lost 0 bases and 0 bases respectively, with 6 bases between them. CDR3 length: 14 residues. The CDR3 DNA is TGTGCCAGCAGTTTATCTTTAATCTCCTACGAGCAGTACTTC. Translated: CASSLSLISYEQYF.

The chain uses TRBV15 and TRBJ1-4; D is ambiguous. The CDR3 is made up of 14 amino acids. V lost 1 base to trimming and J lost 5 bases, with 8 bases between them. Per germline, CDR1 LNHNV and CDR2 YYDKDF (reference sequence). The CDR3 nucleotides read TGTGCCACCAGCAGAGCCGGGGAAAATGAAAAACTGTTTTTT. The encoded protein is CATSRAGENEKLFF.

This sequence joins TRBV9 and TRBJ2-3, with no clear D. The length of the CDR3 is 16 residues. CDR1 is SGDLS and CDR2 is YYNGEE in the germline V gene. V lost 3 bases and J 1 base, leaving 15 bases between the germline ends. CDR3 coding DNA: TGTGCCAGCAGCGACGACTTCTCTCGCGGCACAGATACGCAGTATTTT. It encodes CASSDDFSRGTDTQYF.

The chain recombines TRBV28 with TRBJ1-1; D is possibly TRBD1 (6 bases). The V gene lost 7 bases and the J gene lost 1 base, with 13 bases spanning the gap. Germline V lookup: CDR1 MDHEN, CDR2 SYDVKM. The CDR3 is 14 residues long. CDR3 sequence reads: CASTISGENTEAFF. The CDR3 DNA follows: TGTGCCAGCACCATCTCAGGGGAGAACACTGAAGCTTTCTTT.

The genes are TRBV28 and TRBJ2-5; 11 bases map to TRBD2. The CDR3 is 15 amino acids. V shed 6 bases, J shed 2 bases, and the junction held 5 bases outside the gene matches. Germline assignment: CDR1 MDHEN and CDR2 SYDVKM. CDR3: CASRTSGSYQETQYF. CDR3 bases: TGTGCCAGCAGAACTAGCGGGAGTTATCAAGAGACCCAGTACTTC.

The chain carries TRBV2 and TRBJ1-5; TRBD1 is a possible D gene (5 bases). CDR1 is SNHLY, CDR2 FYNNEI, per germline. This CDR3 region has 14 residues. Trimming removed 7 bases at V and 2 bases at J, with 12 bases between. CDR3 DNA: TGTGCCAGCACAGGGTTCTATGGCAATCAGCCCCAGCATTTT. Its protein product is CASTGFYGNQPQHF.

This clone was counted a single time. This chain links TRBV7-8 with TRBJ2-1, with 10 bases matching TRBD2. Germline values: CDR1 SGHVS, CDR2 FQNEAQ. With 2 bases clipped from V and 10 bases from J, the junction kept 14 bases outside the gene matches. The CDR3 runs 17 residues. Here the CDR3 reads CASSLSDPTWTSGEQFF. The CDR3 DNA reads TGTGCCAGCAGCTTATCGGACCCGACGTGGACTAGCGGCGAGCAGTTCTTC.

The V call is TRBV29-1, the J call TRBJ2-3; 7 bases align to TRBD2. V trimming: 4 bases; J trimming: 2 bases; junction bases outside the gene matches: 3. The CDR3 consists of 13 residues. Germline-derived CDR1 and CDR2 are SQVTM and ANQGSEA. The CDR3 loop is CSVVRGDTDTQYF. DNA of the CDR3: TGCAGCGTTGTCCGGGGGGACACAGATACGCAGTATTTT.

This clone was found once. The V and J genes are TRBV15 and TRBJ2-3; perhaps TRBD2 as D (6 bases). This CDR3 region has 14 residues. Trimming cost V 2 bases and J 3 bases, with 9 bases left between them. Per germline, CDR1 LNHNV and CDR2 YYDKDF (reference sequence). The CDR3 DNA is TGTGCCACCAGCAGACCCGGGACTACAGATACGCAGTATTTT. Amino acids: CATSRPGTTDTQYF. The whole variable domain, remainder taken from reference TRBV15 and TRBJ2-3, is DAMVIQNPRYQVTQFGKPVTLSCSQTLNHNVMYWYQQKSSQAPKLLFHYYDKDFNNEADTPDNFQSRRPNTSFCFLDIRSPGLGDTAMYLCATSRPGTTDTQYFGPGTRLTVL.